This T cell receptor beta chain was obtained from a study of blood T cell repertoires in COVID-19. Overall study: Both acute and convalescent COVID-19 samples were obtained from the United States, Italy and Spain. PBMCs, B-cell-depleted T cells, or T cells were the source of the cDNA or gDNA that made up the material.

The CDR3 is 15 residues long. Trimming shortened V by 0 bases and J by 2 bases, and 9 bases separated the two germline ends. CDR1 and CDR2 from the germline V gene are LNHNV and YYDKDF (reference sequence). Original processing methods: Estimation of nucleated cell counts was performed using reference gene primer amplification. Assay: immunoSEQ multiplex PCR; the TCRdb copy retains only in-frame clones and omits some. That table supplies the V and J calls and clone size; D and trimming were determined from the DNA. This sample has roughly 57,000 clones, with 80% to 90% found just once. Sequencing was carried out using peripheral blood. The genes are TRBV15 and TRBJ2-3; D is unresolved. This TCR came from a man in his 60s with active or convalescent COVID-19. The CDR3 nucleotides are TGTGCCACCAGCAGAGATGCAACAGCCACAGATACGCAGTATTTT. The encoded protein is CATSRDATATDTQYF.